These 31 T cell receptor beta chains share one sample of origin, sequenced in a study of cytomegalovirus exposure and HLA in healthy donors. It was with 60 Vbeta and 13 Jbeta primers that the PCR ran. Here immunoSEQ multiplex PCR was the method, and the copy in TCRdb shows in-frame clones only, minus some. The sample has 120,000 or so clones; over 70% are singletons. Sample: PBMCs. The receptors were gathered from a female donor in good health and CMV-seronegative.

J is TRBJ1-4 and V is TRBV7-8, with a tentative D call TRBD1 (5 bases). The germline V and J ends were trimmed by 3 bases and 4 bases, with 9 bases remaining between them. Germline CDR1 SGHVS, CDR2 FQNEAQ. CDR3 length: 14 residues. CDR3 sequence: CASSLGGDNEKLFF. CDR3 coding DNA: TGTGCCAGCAGCTTGGGGGGAGATAATGAAAAACTGTTTTTT.

The genes are TRBV5-1 and TRBJ2-1; 12 nucleotides agree with TRBD2. CDR3 length: 15 residues. Germline V CDR1 and CDR2: SGHRS, YFSETQ. Trimming took 3 bases from V and 4 from J; bases not matched to a gene: 2. CDR3 sequence: CASSSLAGGYNEQFF. The CDR3 nucleotides are TGCGCCAGCAGCTCTCTAGCGGGAGGGTACAATGAGCAGTTCTTC.

This clone was detected a few times. The genes are TRBV7-2 and TRBJ1-2; D is possibly TRBD1 (6 bases). This CDR3 has 14 residues. The V gene's germline CDR1 is SGHTA and CDR2 FQGNSA. Trimming cost V 1 base and J 4 bases, with 10 bases left between them. Written as DNA, the CDR3 is TGTGCCAGCAGCTTAGATCGGGACATCTATGGCTACACCTTC. Translated, it gives CASSLDRDIYGYTF.

The rearrangement joins TRBV9 to TRBJ1-1, with TRBD1 as a possible D gene (5 bases). Germline CDR1 and CDR2: SGDLS and YYNGEE. This CDR3 has 15 residues. V was shortened by 3 bases and J by 6 bases, with 18 bases between the two germline ends. The CDR3 DNA reads TGTGCCAGCAGCGGGTCGACAGTCCGACCTCCTGAAGCTTTCTTT. Its protein is CASSGSTVRPPEAFF.

This clone was observed a handful of times. The chain uses TRBV5-6 and TRBJ2-1; TRBD2 might be the D (6 bases). V shed 3 bases and J shed 4 bases, with 11 bases lying between them. Per germline, CDR1 SGHDT and CDR2 YYEEEE. The CDR3 runs to 14 residues. CDR3 in DNA: TGTGCCAGCAGCTGGGGACTCGGATACAATGAGCAGTTCTTC. Amino acids: CASSWGLGYNEQFF.

The genes are TRBV2 and TRBJ1-6, with 7 bases lining up with TRBD1. This CDR3 has 14 amino acids. J was trimmed by 6 bases and V by 5 bases; bases with no gene match: 4. CDR1 is SNHLY, CDR2 FYNNEI, per germline. The CDR3 loop is CASSLGGGNSPLHF. Written as DNA, the CDR3 is TGTGCCAGCAGTCTAGGGGGCGGTAATTCACCCCTCCACTTT.

V and J are TRBV5-1 and TRBJ2-1; 8 nucleotides line up with TRBD2. The germline CDR1 and CDR2 sequences are SGHRS and YFSETQ. The CDR3 length is 18 residues. V was pared by 2 bases and J by 4 bases, with 14 bases of the junction left unmatched. The CDR3 DNA reads TGCGCCAGCAGCTTACCAGTCGGTGGGGAGCGGGGGTACAATGAGCAGTTCTTC. It translates to CASSLPVGGERGYNEQFF.

The genes are TRBV30 and TRBJ1-2, with TRBD1 matching 8 bases. Looked up from germline, CDR1 is GTSNPN and CDR2 is SVGIG (reference sequence). V lost 2 bases and J lost 8; bases outside the gene matches: 10. The CDR3 has 14 residues. In nucleotides, the CDR3 is TGTGCCTGGAGTTCAGGGGGCTACGGCGGAGGCTACACCTTC. Its protein is CAWSSGGYGGGYTF.

The rearrangement uses TRBV5-5 and TRBJ2-6; 9 bases match TRBD1. Germline values: CDR1 SGHKS, CDR2 YYEKEE (reference sequence). V was pared by 4 bases and J by 2 bases, with 10 bases of the junction left unmatched. The CDR3 sequence is 18 residues long. The CDR3 bases are TGTGCCAGCAGCCCCCCGGGACAGGGTTTAGCTGGGGCCAACGTCCTGACTTTC. This codes for CASSPPGQGLAGANVLTF.

V usage is TRBV13 and J usage is TRBJ2-5; 7 bases line up with TRBD1. The DNA end favors TRBJ2-7, so the J call may be wrong. The CDR3 totals 14 residues. Germline CDR1 is PRHDT and CDR2 is FYEKMQ (reference sequence). CDR3 nucleotides: TGTGCCAGCAGCTTAGGCCAGGGGGCCTACGAGCAGTACTTC. Translated: CASSLGQGAYEQYF.

This chain connects TRBV30 to TRBJ1-1, with TRBD1 matching over 10 bases. Trimming at V came to 3 bases and at J to 9 bases, leaving 10 bases not matched to a gene. In germline, CDR1 is GTSNPN, CDR2 SVGIG (reference sequence). The CDR3 length is 14 residues. The CDR3 DNA is TGTGCCTGGAGCCGAGGACAGGGGGTTATAAAAGCTTTCTTT. This sequence encodes CAWSRGQGVIKAFF.

The CDR3 DNA sequence: TGCGCCAGCTCGGGACAGGGGGCGCAGAGTGAGCAGTTCTTC. It is translated as CASSGQGAQSEQFF. The chain is built from TRBV10-1 and TRBJ2-1; 12 nucleotides align to TRBD1. Per germline, CDR1 WNHNN and CDR2 SYGVQD (reference sequence). This CDR3 region has 14 residues. V trimming: 8 bases; J trimming: 9 bases; junction bases outside the gene matches: 8.

The CDR3 protein is CASGLVTWDRGSNQPQHF. The CDR3 region has the DNA TGTGCTAGTGGTTTGGTCACCTGGGACAGGGGTAGCAATCAGCCCCAGCATTTT. The gene calls are TRBV12-5 and TRBJ1-5; TRBD1 matches 10 bases. The CDR3 spans 18 residues. V lost 0 bases and J lost 0; bases outside the gene matches: 5. Germline-derived CDR1 and CDR2 are LGHNT and FRNRAP.

Notes on this clone: One end of the junction fails to match germline, which may point to a read error. The V gene is TRBV7-9, the J gene TRBJ1-4, with no clear D. Germline values: CDR1 SEHNR, CDR2 FQNEAQ (reference sequence). The CDR3 has 11 amino acids. CDR3 sequence reads: CASSPLPVEVF. The CDR3 DNA reads TGTGCCAGCAGCCCCCTCCCGGTCGAAGTTTTT. The variable domain in full, with the rest retrieved from reference TRBV7-9 and TRBJ1-4, is DTGVSQNPRHKITKRGQNVTFRCDPISEHNRLYWYRQTLGQGPEFLTYFQNEAQLEKSRLLSDRFSAERPKGSFSTLEIQRTEQGDSAMYLCASSPLPVEVFGSGTQLSVL.

This chain uses TRBV7-2 with TRBJ2-5; D unclear. Germline V gene data show CDR1 as SGHTA and CDR2 as FQGNSA. V lost 4 bases and J lost 5, with 11 bases in between. The CDR3 covers 13 residues. This CDR3 is CASSSLPRETQYF. In DNA form, the CDR3 reads TGTGCCAGCAGCTCCTTGCCGAGGGAGACCCAGTACTTC.

The genes are TRBV18 and TRBJ2-1, with TRBD2 matching 8 bases. The CDR3 has 17 amino acids. Looked up from germline, CDR1 is KGHSH and CDR2 is LQKENI. The J segment lost 6 bases and the V segment lost 3 bases, leaving 13 bases of the junction unmatched. CDR3 coding DNA: TGTGCCAGCTCACCTCTGGAGAGCGGGGGAAATGGCAATGAGCAGTTCTTC. It translates to CASSPLESGGNGNEQFF.

As DNA, the CDR3 is TGTGCCAGCAGCCAAGCCCCCAAGCCCATCCCCGCCGACAGGGAACACACAGATACGCAGTATTTT. Its protein product is CASSQAPKPIPADREHTDTQYF. V gene TRBV14 combines with J gene TRBJ2-3; TRBD1 aligns across 7 bases. This CDR3 is 22 amino acids long. Per the germline V gene, CDR1 is SGHDN and CDR2 is FVKESK. V lost 1 base to trimming and J lost 2 bases; unmatched junction nucleotides: 24.

V gene TRBV19 combines with J gene TRBJ2-1; the match to TRBD2 covers 10 bases. There are 15 residues in the CDR3. J was trimmed by 5 bases and V by 6 bases; bases with no gene match: 7. CDR1 is LNHDA and CDR2 is SQIVND in the germline V gene (reference sequence). The CDR3 region has the DNA TGTGCCAGTAGCGCGAAGCGGGGGGGCAACAATGAGCAGTTCTTC. Translation: CASSAKRGGNNEQFF.

This clone occurred once. The rearrangement links TRBV10-3 to TRBJ2-7; 7 bases match TRBD1. CDR3 length: 14 amino acids. J lost 2 bases, V lost 3 bases, and 4 bases had no gene match. Per the germline V gene, CDR1 is ENHRY and CDR2 is SYGVKD. The CDR3 here is CAISDPGTAYEQYF. As DNA, the CDR3 is TGTGCCATCAGTGATCCCGGGACAGCCTACGAGCAGTACTTC.

J is TRBJ1-2 and V is TRBV30, with 7 bases identical to TRBD1. The CDR3 has 13 residues. Germline CDR1 is GTSNPN and CDR2 is SVGIG (reference sequence). V lost 4 bases, J lost 3 bases, and 5 bases stayed unmatched. CDR3 nucleotide sequence: TGTGCCTGGATTACAGGGGCAGACTATGGCTACACCTTC. Translated: CAWITGADYGYTF.

This chain connects TRBV27 to TRBJ1-2; D gene ambiguous. The germline V gene encodes CDR1 MNHEY and CDR2 SMNVEV (reference sequence). The CDR3 loop spans 13 amino acids. The ends were cut back, 3 bases at V and 2 bases at J, with 7 bases in the middle. The CDR3 reads CASSFSGNYGYTF. CDR3 sequence (DNA): TGTGCCAGCAGTTTTTCGGGGAACTATGGCTACACCTTC.

The J gene is TRBJ2-2, the V gene TRBV19, with D hard to call. Trimming cost V 3 bases and J 7 bases, with 12 bases left between them. The CDR3 has 14 amino acids. From germline, CDR1 is LNHDA and CDR2 SQIVND (reference sequence). CDR3 DNA: TGTGCCAGTAGTATTTCGATTGGCGGCGGGGAGCTGTTTTTT. Encoded protein: CASSISIGGGELFF.

The chain couples TRBV27 to TRBJ1-4; 7 bases are shared with TRBD1. J was trimmed by 8 bases and V by 5 bases; bases with no gene match: 20. Germline values: CDR1 MNHEY, CDR2 SMNVEV (reference sequence). The CDR3 is 18 amino acids. CDR3 in amino acids: CASSHRPPQGEKGEKLFF. The DNA for the CDR3 is TGTGCCAGCAGTCACCGGCCCCCCCAGGGGGAGAAAGGCGAAAAACTGTTTTTT.

The chain couples TRBV19 to TRBJ1-1, with 7 bases aligning to TRBD1. This CDR3 contains 13 residues. Germline CDR1 reads LNHDA; CDR2 reads SQIVND (reference sequence). After removal of 6 bases from V and 1 base from J, the junction contained 2 bases not matched to a gene. The CDR3 DNA reads TGTGCCAGTAGATGGACAGGGAACACTGAAGCTTTCTTT. It is translated as CASRWTGNTEAFF.

The chain uses TRBV15 and TRBJ1-5; unclear D gene. Germline lookup yields CDR1 LNHNV and CDR2 YYDKDF (reference sequence). Deletions cut 6 bases from V and 0 bases from J, with 9 bases between. This CDR3 comprises 14 residues. CDR3: CATRTENSNQPQHF. The CDR3 DNA reads as TGTGCCACCAGGACGGAGAATAGCAATCAGCCCCAGCATTTT. The full variable domain, its missing parts supplied by reference TRBV15 and TRBJ1-5, is DAMVIQNPRYQVTQFGKPVTLSCSQTLNHNVMYWYQQKSSQAPKLLFHYYDKDFNNEADTPDNFQSRRPNTSFCFLDIRSPGLGDTAMYLCATRTENSNQPQHFGDGTRLSIL.

The chain employs TRBV28 and TRBJ1-2, with 9 bases that match TRBD1. With 6 bases clipped from V and 4 bases from J, the junction kept 9 bases outside the gene matches. The CDR3 runs to 15 residues. Per germline, CDR1 MDHEN and CDR2 SYDVKM. The CDR3 protein is CASSWTGTGTYGYTF. The CDR3 bases are TGTGCCAGCAGCTGGACCGGGACAGGGACCTATGGCTACACCTTC.

The genes are TRBV6-6 and TRBJ2-1; the D gene is possibly TRBD2 (6 bases). Trimming shortened V by 6 bases and J by 8 bases, and 17 bases separated the two germline ends. Germline CDR1 reads MNHNY; CDR2 reads SVGAGI (reference sequence). The CDR3 runs to 14 residues. The CDR3 coding sequence is TGTGCCAGCAGGGGAGGCGGGACCAGGGATGAGCAGTTCTTC. It specifies CASRGGGTRDEQFF.

This chain links TRBV7-6 with TRBJ2-2; 8 nucleotides line up with TRBD2. V was pared by 5 bases and J by 8 bases, with 4 bases of the junction left unmatched. The V gene's germline CDR1 is SGHVS and CDR2 FNYEAQ. The length of the CDR3 is 13 residues. The CDR3 is CASSPGGLGELFF. The CDR3 DNA reads as TGTGCCAGCAGCCCGGGGGGGTTGGGGGAGCTGTTTTTT. Complete variable domain (other parts from reference TRBV7-6 and TRBJ2-2): GAGVSQSPRYKVTKRGQDVALRCDPISGHVSLYWYRQALGQGPEFLTYFNYEAQQDKSGLPNDRFSAERPEGSISTLTIQRTEQRDSAMYRCASSPGGLGELFFGEGSRLTVL.

The chain couples TRBV11-2 to TRBJ2-7; no firm D call. The germline V gene encodes CDR1 SGHAT and CDR2 FQNNGV. The V and J ends lost 1 base and 1 base respectively, with 11 bases between them. The CDR3 totals 15 residues. CDR3 bases: TGTGCCAGCAGCTTAGGCGGCGGCGCTTCCTACGAGCAGTACTTC. This gives the protein CASSLGGGASYEQYF.

The genes are TRBV9 and TRBJ1-2; D is possibly TRBD1 (5 bases). Between the trimmed V and J ends, which lost 4 bases and 6 bases, there was a span of 16 bases. Germline lookup yields CDR1 SGDLS and CDR2 YYNGEE. This CDR3 comprises 14 residues. CDR3 protein: CASSTSGTAHGYTF. The CDR3 bases are TGTGCCAGCAGCACCTCCGGGACTGCCCATGGCTACACCTTC.

This chain uses TRBV7-9 with TRBJ1-5; D possibly corresponds to TRBD1 (5 bases). This CDR3 comprises 14 residues. Germline lookup yields CDR1 SEHNR and CDR2 FQNEAQ (reference sequence). V was shortened by 5 bases and J by 0 bases, with 8 bases between the two germline ends. CDR3 loop: CASSEQASNQPQHF. The CDR3 region has the DNA TGTGCCAGCAGCGAACAGGCTAGCAATCAGCCCCAGCATTTT.